These 6 T cell receptor beta chains originate from one sample sequenced in a study of T cell responses to AZD1222 COVID-19 vaccine (dated by TCRdb to the early 2020s). The time point label corresponds to: baseline before first vaccination. Library preparation employed the immunoSEQ multiplex PCR assay. Sourced from immuneACCESS, this table was stored by TCRdb with only in-frame sequences that have V and J called. A share of the clones is absent; for the studies checked, an unresolved V gene accounts for under half, and the remainder has no known explanation. The sample records about 100,000 clones, about 89% of which are singletons. The ten biggest clones cover approximately 15% of the sample. The specimen was peripheral blood, collected on day 0 of AZD1222 vaccination. These receptors were taken from an adult in good health.

The chain combines TRBV6-6 with TRBJ1-6, with 12 nucleotides matching TRBD1. There are 20 residues in the CDR3. Germline CDR1 MNHNY, CDR2 SVGAGI (reference sequence). J was trimmed by 0 bases and V by 5 bases; bases with no gene match: 11. In DNA form, the CDR3 reads TGTGCCAGCAGTCTCTCCGGGACAGGGGGCCCGAGCTCCTATAATTCACCCCTCCACTTT. Translating it yields CASSLSGTGGPSSYNSPLHF.

The J gene is TRBJ1-2, the V gene TRBV10-3; 7 nucleotides align to TRBD1. Trimming removed 5 bases from V and 0 bases from J; junction bases left unmatched: 3. This CDR3 region has 14 residues. Germline CDR1 is ENHRY and CDR2 is SYGVKD. CDR3 coding DNA: TGTGCCATCAGTCGGACAGGATCTAACTATGGCTACACCTTC. Translating it yields CAISRTGSNYGYTF.

The V and J genes are TRBV7-9 and TRBJ2-3; 9 bases are a match to TRBD2. This CDR3 contains 17 residues. Germline CDR1 reads SEHNR; CDR2 reads FQNEAQ (reference sequence). The ends lost 4 bases at V and 2 bases at J; junction bases unmatched: 10. CDR3 amino acids: CASSWTSEPPYTDTQYF. CDR3 DNA: TGTGCCAGCAGCTGGACTAGCGAACCGCCCTACACAGATACGCAGTATTTT.

This chain links TRBV11-2 with TRBJ1-2; no clear D gene. This CDR3 region has 15 residues. CDR1 is SGHAT, CDR2 FQNNGV, per germline. V lost 0 bases and J 8 bases, leaving 16 bases between the germline ends. DNA of the CDR3: TGTGCCAGCAGCTTAGATCTCGCCAGAGCGGCGGGCTACACCTTC. Residues: CASSLDLARAAGYTF.

The CDR3 coding sequence is TGCGCCAGCAGCTTCGCGGGGGTCTACGAGCAGTACTTC. It encodes CASSFAGVYEQYF. The chain recombines TRBV5-1 with TRBJ2-7, with 7 bases aligning to TRBD2. The CDR3 is made up of 13 amino acids. The V and J ends lost 2 bases and 3 bases, in that order; junction bases with no gene match: 2. Per germline, CDR1 SGHRS and CDR2 YFSETQ.

The chain joins TRBV28 to TRBJ2-7; TRBD2 aligns across 7 bases. The V gene's germline CDR1 is MDHEN and CDR2 SYDVKM. V shed 7 bases and J 6 bases; nucleotides not matched to a gene: 9. The CDR3 contains 13 residues. The chain's CDR3 is CASTLGGEAEQYF. The CDR3 nucleotides are TGTGCCAGCACGTTGGGGGGGGAGGCCGAGCAGTACTTC.